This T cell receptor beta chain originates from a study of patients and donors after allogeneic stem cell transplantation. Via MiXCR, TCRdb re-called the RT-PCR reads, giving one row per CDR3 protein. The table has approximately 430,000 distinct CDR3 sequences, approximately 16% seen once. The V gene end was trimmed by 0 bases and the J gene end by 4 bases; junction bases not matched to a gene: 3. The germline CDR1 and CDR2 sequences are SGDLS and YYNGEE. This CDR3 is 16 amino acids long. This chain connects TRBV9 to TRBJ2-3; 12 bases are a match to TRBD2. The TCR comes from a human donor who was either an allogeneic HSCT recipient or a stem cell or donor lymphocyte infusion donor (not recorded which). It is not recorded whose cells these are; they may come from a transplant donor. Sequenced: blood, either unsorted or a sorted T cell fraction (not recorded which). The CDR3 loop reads CASSVDSSGGADTQYF. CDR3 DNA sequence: TGTGCCAGCAGCGTAGACTCTAGCGGGGGGGCAGATACGCAGTATTTT.